A selection of T cell receptor beta chains follows, all from one sample in a study of OX40 agonist ivuxolimab in advanced cancers. Repertoires were generated with immunoSEQ multiplex PCR, while TCRdb's copy carries only in-frame clones and drops some. The profile shows around 65,000 clones, 90% of them singletons. The sequences come from CD4+ or CD8+ T cells sorted from blood, collected in a trial of the OX40 agonist ivuxolimab. These receptors all come from an adult with an advanced solid tumor such as melanoma, head and neck, liver or kidney cancer. The CDR3 runs from the conserved cysteine through the conserved F or W. Each record gives: V gene, J gene, CDR3 protein.

>TRBV7-2|TRBJ2-2
CASSSRLAGELFF
>TRBV7-3|TRBJ2-3
CASSKGLAGTADTQYF
>TRBV25-1|TRBJ1-2
CASSANSIYGYTF
>TRBV19|TRBJ2-7
CASSAQSGISEIQYF
>TRBV9|TRBJ2-5
CASSVEVGVTETQYF
>TRBV7-2|TRBJ2-2
CASSRQGLLNTGELFF
>TRBV2|TRBJ2-2
CASRRAVTGELFF
>TRBV7-2|TRBJ2-7
CASSLGYRREQYF
>TRBV18|TRBJ2-1
CASSPGQSSYNEQFF
>TRBV2|TRBJ2-3
CAGGGRGSDTQYF
>TRBV18|TRBJ1-2
CASSLSVDYGYTF
>TRBV10-3|TRBJ1-1
CAISEGTGGTEAFF
>TRBV7-2|TRBJ2-5
CASSSGQGASETQYF
>TRBV11-3|TRBJ2-2
CASSFYGRANTGELFF
>TRBV18|TRBJ2-7
CASSPGTGRVEQYF
>TRBV4-3|TRBJ2-3
CASSQTTGGTDTQYF
>TRBV4-1|TRBJ1-3
CASSQDLSTTGGYSGNTIYF
>TRBV5-1|TRBJ1-1
CASSLRTANTEAFF
>TRBV5-6|TRBJ2-7
CASTAPGGRTSGPYEQYF
>TRBV19|TRBJ1-5
CASQDRGWNQPQHF
>TRBV7-9|TRBJ2-3
CASSLAGQATDTQYF
>TRBV19|TRBJ2-1
CASTGSYNEQFF
>TRBV11-3|TRBJ2-1
CASSLGGTSDEQFF
>TRBV6-6|TRBJ1-5
CASTPKTFLNQPQHF
>TRBV11-1|TRBJ2-7
CASSSTRDRGGIEQYF
>TRBV28|TRBJ1-5
CASSPGGSNQPQHF
>TRBV5-1|TRBJ2-3
CASSWGITSGRRTDTQYF
>TRBV11-1|TRBJ2-6
CASRGGSSGANVLTF
>TRBV27|TRBJ2-3
CASSPRGTMRDTQYF
>TRBV28|TRBJ1-4
CASGTLATNEKLFF
>TRBV7-2|TRBJ1-3
CASSRGASGNTIYF
>TRBV6-4|TRBJ2-1
CASMEEAGVHNEQFF
>TRBV11-3|TRBJ2-2
CASSAGSGELFF
>TRBV7-2|TRBJ2-7
CASSSGLARTYEQYF
>TRBV6-5|TRBJ2-2
CASRHPVDGELFF
>TRBV19|TRBJ2-7
CASSPRGQLHYEQYF
>TRBV5-4|NA
CASSLGGLFYEQYF
>TRBV4-3|TRBJ2-1
CASSQGLGSYNEQFF
>TRBV7-9|TRBJ1-2
CASSLAVTVNYGYTF
>TRBV2|TRBJ1-2
CASSDGVYGYTF
>TRBV28|TRBJ2-3
CASSWRGFTTDTQYF
>TRBV27|TRBJ1-2
CASSPRQGSYGYTF
>TRBV7-2|TRBJ2-5
CASSLAGGRGETQYF
>TRBV11-3|TRBJ2-5
CVSSLSGRPGETQYF
>TRBV5-1|TRBJ2-2
CASSLSGQPSGELFF
>TRBV7-9|TRBJ1-2
CASSSRQGYNYGYTF
>TRBV5-1|TRBJ2-7
CASSLLLAGGPHEQYF
>TRBV19|TRBJ2-7
CASRAGIGSYEQYF
>TRBV28|TRBJ2-7
CASSGVYEQYF
>TRBV9|TRBJ2-3
CASSATQGVTSGVTDTQYF
>TRBV7-2|TRBJ1-6
CASSLPGSPLHF
>TRBV19|TRBJ1-2
CASSLTTGGNGYTF
>TRBV4-2|TRBJ1-5
CASSQDRGQGSGPQHF
>TRBV18|TRBJ2-3
CASYGQSITDTQYF